This is a list of T cell receptor beta chains from one sample in a study of OX40 agonist ivuxolimab in advanced cancers. Measured with immunoSEQ multiplex PCR; TCRdb has only the in-frame clones, and not every one. The table lists 45,000 to 60,000 clones, 86% of them singletons. The sample in question was CD4+ or CD8+ T cells sorted from blood, obtained in a trial of the OX40 agonist ivuxolimab. The receptors come from an adult with an advanced solid tumor such as melanoma, head and neck, liver or kidney cancer. The CDR3 runs from the conserved cysteine through the conserved F or W. Fields, in order: V gene, CDR3 protein.

V: TRBV27
CDR3: CASSPSGGWGYGYTF

V: TRBV7-2
CDR3: CASSLDGQGIYRGTF

V: TRBV5-1
CDR3: CASSLEGGGYEQYF

V: TRBV28
CDR3: CASSQGGRNTEAFF

V: TRBV9
CDR3: CASSVVEGREAFF

V: TRBV5-1
CDR3: CASRLLPRPGADTDTQYF

V: TRBV19
CDR3: CASSTSQGAQNYGYTF

V: TRBV25-1
CDR3: CASSEIGGTEAFF

V: TRBV28
CDR3: CASGTAGGLEYEQYF

V: TRBV12-5
CDR3: CASVLDMNEQFF

V: TRBV9
CDR3: CASSASMRRTGGNYGYTF

V: TRBV21-1
CDR3: CARIVPSGSEYYGYTF